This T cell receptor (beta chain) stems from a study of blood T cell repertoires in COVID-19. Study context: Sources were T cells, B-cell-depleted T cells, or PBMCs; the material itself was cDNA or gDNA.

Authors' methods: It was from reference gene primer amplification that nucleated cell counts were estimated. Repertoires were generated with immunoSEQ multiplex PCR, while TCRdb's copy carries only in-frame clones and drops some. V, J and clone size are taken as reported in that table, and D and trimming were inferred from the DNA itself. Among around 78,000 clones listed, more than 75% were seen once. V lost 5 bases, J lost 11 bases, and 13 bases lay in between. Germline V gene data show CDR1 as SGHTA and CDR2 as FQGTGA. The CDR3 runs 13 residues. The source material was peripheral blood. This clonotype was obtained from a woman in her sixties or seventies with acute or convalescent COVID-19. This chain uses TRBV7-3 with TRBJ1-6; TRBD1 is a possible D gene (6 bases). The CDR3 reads CASSPTGSPPLHF. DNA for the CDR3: TGTGCCAGCAGCCCTACAGGGAGTCCACCCCTCCACTTT.